This entry is about one T cell receptor beta chain. Its antigen is not identified. The data were taken from a study of blood T cells in healthy people across ages. Study-level results: Both naive CD4+ cell counts and diversity were greater in long-lived donors than in aged donors.

Next came a second PCR, run for about 7 to 12 cycles, which used a sample-barcoded 5' primer along with a J-beta primer mix. Sequencing of every sample gave 2.5 million or more CDR3-containing paired-end reads. TCRdb re-derived calls from the 5' RACE reads in MiXCR, one entry per CDR3 protein. The table shows roughly 680,000 distinct CDR3 sequences, with 52% occurring only once. Germline values: CDR1 SNHLY, CDR2 FYNNEI. This CDR3 has 13 residues. The J gene is TRBJ2-7, the V gene TRBV2; D not resolved. The closer fit of TRBJ2-5 to the DNA end suggests the J call may be wrong. The clonotype comes from a woman older than 75 in good health. The specimen sequenced was blood. The CDR3 region has the DNA TGTGCCAGCACTCTCACGCAATGGGAGACCCAGTACTTC. This gives the protein CASTLTQWETQYF.